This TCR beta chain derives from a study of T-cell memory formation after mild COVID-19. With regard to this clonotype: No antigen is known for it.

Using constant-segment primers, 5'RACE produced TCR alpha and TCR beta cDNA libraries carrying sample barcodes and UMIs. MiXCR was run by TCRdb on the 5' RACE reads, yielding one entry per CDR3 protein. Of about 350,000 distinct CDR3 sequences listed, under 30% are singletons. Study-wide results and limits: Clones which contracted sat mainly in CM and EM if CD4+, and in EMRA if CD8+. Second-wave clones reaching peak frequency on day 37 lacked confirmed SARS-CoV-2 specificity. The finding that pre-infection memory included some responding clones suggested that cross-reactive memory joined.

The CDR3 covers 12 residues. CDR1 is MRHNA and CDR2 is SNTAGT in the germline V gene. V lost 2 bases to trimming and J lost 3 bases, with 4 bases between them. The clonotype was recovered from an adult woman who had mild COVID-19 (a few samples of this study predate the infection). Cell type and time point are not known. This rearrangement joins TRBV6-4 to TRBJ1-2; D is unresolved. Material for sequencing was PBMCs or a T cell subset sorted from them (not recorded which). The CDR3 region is CASSDGHYGYTF. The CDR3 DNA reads TGTGCCAGCAGTGACGGCCACTATGGCTACACCTTC.